Listed below are T cell receptor beta chains from one sample, sequenced in a study of control samples from healthy donors and cancer patients. The method was immunoSEQ multiplex PCR; TCRdb's version includes in-frame clones alone and lacks a portion of them. The table shows roughly 120,000 clones, with roughly nine tenths occurring only once. What was sequenced was blood. Receptors were obtained from a human donor in good health. The donor label of this sample is uncertain. The CDR3 runs from the conserved cysteine through the conserved F or W. Each record gives: D gene, J gene, clone size, V gene, CDR3 DNA, CDR3 protein. D genes are given only for firm matches. Rows give clone size only sometimes, using once, few, many, or a class for an expanded clone.

d_gene: TRBD1; j_gene: TRBJ2-5; abundance: .; v_gene: TRBV24-1; CDR3nt: TGTGCCACCAGTGTGAAAGGGGGCGTCGAGACCCAGTACTTC; CDR3aa: CATSVKGGVETQYF
d_gene: .; j_gene: TRBJ2-3; abundance: .; v_gene: TRBV30; CDR3nt: TGTGCCTGGAGTATCCGGGTTGCCACAGATACGCAGTATTTT; CDR3aa: CAWSIRVATDTQYF
d_gene: TRBD1; j_gene: TRBJ2-2; abundance: .; v_gene: TRBV5-1; CDR3nt: TGCGCCAGCAGCTTTAGGACAGGCCTTAACACCGGGGAGCTGTTTTTT; CDR3aa: CASSFRTGLNTGELFF
d_gene: .; j_gene: TRBJ1-5; abundance: .; v_gene: TRBV15; CDR3nt: TGTGCCACCAGCAGAGAAGGCGGGTTCGGTCAGCCCCAGCATTTT; CDR3aa: CATSREGGFGQPQHF
d_gene: .; j_gene: TRBJ2-7; abundance: once; v_gene: TRBV28; CDR3nt: TGTGCCAGCAGTCCCCCCGACACCGCCTACGAGCAGTACTTC; CDR3aa: CASSPPDTAYEQYF
d_gene: .; j_gene: TRBJ1-4; abundance: once; v_gene: TRBV27; CDR3nt: TGTGCCAGCAGTTCGGGGCGGCGTAATGAAAAACTGTTTTTT; CDR3aa: CASSSGRRNEKLFF
d_gene: .; j_gene: TRBJ1-5; abundance: .; v_gene: TRBV6-5; CDR3nt: TGTGCCGGCAGCCCCGGGAGGAGTAATCAGCCCCAGCATTTT; CDR3aa: CAGSPGRSNQPQHF
d_gene: .; j_gene: TRBJ1-5; abundance: .; v_gene: TRBV27; CDR3nt: TGTGCCAGCAACAGACAGACCGTATATAGCAATCAGCCCCAGCATTTT; CDR3aa: CASNRQTVYSNQPQHF
d_gene: .; j_gene: TRBJ1-1; abundance: .; v_gene: TRBV7-6; CDR3nt: TGTGCCAGCAGCCCGAACTCGAACACTGAAGCTTTCTTT; CDR3aa: CASSPNSNTEAFF
d_gene: .; j_gene: TRBJ1-1; abundance: .; v_gene: TRBV4-1; CDR3nt: TGCGCCAGCAGCCAAAACAGGGATGACACTGAAGCTTTCTTT; CDR3aa: CASSQNRDDTEAFF
d_gene: .; j_gene: TRBJ1-1; abundance: .; v_gene: TRBV19; CDR3nt: TGTGCCAGTAGTAGCAGTGTGCGGACTGAAGCTTTCTTT; CDR3aa: CASSSSVRTEAFF